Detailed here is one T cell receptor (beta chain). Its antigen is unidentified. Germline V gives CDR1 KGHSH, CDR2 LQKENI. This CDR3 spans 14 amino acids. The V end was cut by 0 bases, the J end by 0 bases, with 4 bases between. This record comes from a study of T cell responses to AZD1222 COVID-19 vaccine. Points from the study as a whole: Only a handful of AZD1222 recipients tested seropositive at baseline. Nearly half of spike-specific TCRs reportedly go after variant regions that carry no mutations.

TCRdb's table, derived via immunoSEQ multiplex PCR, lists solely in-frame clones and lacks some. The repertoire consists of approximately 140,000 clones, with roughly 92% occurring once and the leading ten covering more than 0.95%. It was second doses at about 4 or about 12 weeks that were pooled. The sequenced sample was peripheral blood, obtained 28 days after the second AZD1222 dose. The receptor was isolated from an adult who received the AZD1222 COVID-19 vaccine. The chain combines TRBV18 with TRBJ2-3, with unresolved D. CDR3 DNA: TGTGCCAGCTCACCACCGGCTAGCACAGATACGCAGTATTTT. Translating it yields CASSPPASTDTQYF.